These 11 T cell receptor beta chains were sequenced from one sample in a study of T cell repertoires in cytomegalovirus infection. TCRdb fed the reads into MiXCR, producing one record per CDR3 protein. The table lists under 600,000 distinct CDR3 sequences, about 15% of them singletons. Sample: CD8+ T cells from PBMCs. These receptors came from a human donor in good health (CMV status not recorded). Some clones in this sample may be carry-over from other donors' samples.

This clonotype was found a few times. This sequence joins TRBV4-2 and TRBJ1-5; no clear D. The CDR3 length is 15 residues. Germline CDR1 reads LGHNA; CDR2 reads YNFKEQ. V lost 0 bases and J 3 bases, leaving 9 bases between the germline ends. The CDR3 loop reads CASSQDRSSNQPQHF. The DNA for the CDR3 is TGTGCCAGCAGCCAAGATAGGTCCTCCAATCAGCCCCAGCATTTT.

This clonotype was detected only a few times. The V and J genes are TRBV19 and TRBJ1-2, with a tentative D call TRBD1 (6 bases). V was clipped by 9 bases and J by 1 base, with 18 bases between them. The germline CDR1 and CDR2 sequences are LNHDA and SQIVND (reference sequence). The CDR3 runs 15 residues. The CDR3 sequence is CASAPGAGFNYGYTF. In nucleotides, the CDR3 is TGTGCCAGCGCTCCAGGGGCTGGCTTTAACTATGGCTACACCTTC.

At least ten counts were recorded for this clonotype. The chain combines TRBV6-8 with TRBJ2-2; 7 bases line up with TRBD1. V dropped 7 bases and J dropped 4; count of bases not matched to a gene: 9. The CDR3 loop spans 15 amino acids. In germline, CDR1 is MNHGY, CDR2 SAAAGT. CDR3 bases: TGTGCCAGCACTCTGACAGGGTTTCGCACCGGGGAGCTGTTTTTT. It translates to CASTLTGFRTGELFF.

Many counts were recorded for this clonotype. The rearrangement links TRBV7-3 to TRBJ2-1, with D possibly matching TRBD2 (6 bases). The germline V and J ends were trimmed by 1 base and 2 bases, with 9 bases remaining between them. CDR3 length equals 15 residues. CDR1 SGHTA and CDR2 FQGTGA come from the germline V gene. The DNA for the CDR3 is TGTGCCAGCAGCTTAAACACGGGAGCCTACAATGAGCAGTTCTTC. As protein: CASSLNTGAYNEQFF.

In its sample, this clonotype was seen a few times. V usage is TRBV12-5 and J usage is TRBJ2-2; no reliable D call. Trimming stripped 6 bases from V and 3 bases from J, with 2 bases between. Germline V gene data show CDR1 as LGHNT and CDR2 as FRNRAP. This CDR3 contains 11 residues. The CDR3: CASGHTGELFF. Written as DNA, the CDR3 is TGTGCTAGTGGGCACACCGGGGAGCTGTTTTTT.

This clonotype appeared many times. The V gene is TRBV12-3 or TRBV12-4, the J gene TRBJ1-1; D not resolved. The CDR3 sequence is 12 residues long. Deletions cut 5 bases from V and 0 bases from J, with 4 bases between. The CDR3 protein is CASSQMNTEAFF. In nucleotides, the CDR3 is TGTGCCAGCAGTCAGATGAACACTGAAGCTTTCTTT.

V usage is TRBV27 and J usage is TRBJ2-1; D may match TRBD1 or TRBD2 (5 bases each). CDR3 length equals 16 residues. V lost 6 bases, J lost 1 base, and 16 bases lay in between. The germline V gene has CDR1 MNHEY and CDR2 SMNVEV (reference sequence). The CDR3 spells CASSHTPGRSYNEQFF. CDR3 in DNA: TGTGCCAGCAGCCACACCCCGGGACGGTCCTACAATGAGCAGTTCTTC.

At least ten counts were recorded for this clonotype. The chain employs TRBV7-2 and TRBJ2-3; D call uncertain. V gave up 4 bases and J gave up 5 bases, with 16 bases separating them. The CDR3 is made up of 15 amino acids. Germline V gives CDR1 SGHTA, CDR2 FQGNSA. CDR3 coding DNA: TGTGCCAGCAGCTCATCCTCTTCCCGGATAGATACGCAGTATTTT. It specifies CASSSSSSRIDTQYF.

The sample holds a few counts of this clonotype. The V and J genes are TRBV27 and TRBJ1-1; D uncertain. This CDR3 has 15 residues. V was cut by 5 bases and J by 7 bases, with 20 bases left in between. CDR1 and CDR2 (germline): MNHEY, SMNVEV (reference sequence). The CDR3 nucleotides are TGTGCCAGCAGTCGTCGCGCCGTAGGTACACTTGAAGCTTTCTTT. It encodes CASSRRAVGTLEAFF.

J is TRBJ2-3 and V is TRBV5-1, with 14 bases matching TRBD2. The CDR3 length is 16 residues. V dropped 6 bases and J dropped 4; count of bases not matched to a gene: 7. Looked up from germline, CDR1 is SGHRS and CDR2 is YFSETQ. The CDR3 protein is CASTLGLAGGADTQYF. The CDR3, as DNA: TGCGCCAGCACCCTCGGACTAGCGGGAGGTGCAGATACGCAGTATTTT.

This clonotype was counted at least ten times. The rearrangement links TRBV7-2 to TRBJ2-3; D ambiguous. Trimming left V 5 bases short and J 2 bases short, with 17 bases between. The CDR3 is made up of 16 amino acids. Germline CDR1 SGHTA, CDR2 FQGNSA. CDR3 protein: CASSQVPYALTDTQYF. CDR3 bases: TGTGCCAGCAGCCAGGTGCCTTACGCCCTCACAGATACGCAGTATTTT.